These 23 T cell receptor beta chains originate from one sample sequenced in a study of blood T cell repertoires in COVID-19. The method was immunoSEQ multiplex PCR; TCRdb's version includes in-frame clones alone and lacks a portion of them. The repertoire has hundreds of thousands of clones, roughly 86% of them found once; the top ten carry roughly 1.3%. Sequencing used peripheral blood. Receptors were obtained from a man in his sixties or seventies with acute or convalescent COVID-19.

V usage is TRBV24-1 and J usage is TRBJ1-4; D unresolved. The CDR3 has 13 amino acids. Trimming took off 3 bases at V and 8 bases at J, with 9 bases between the two ends. Germline V gives CDR1 KGHDR, CDR2 SFDVKD. The CDR3 nucleotides are TGTGCCACCAGTGATCCTATCCTCGAAAAACTGTTTTTT. This sequence encodes CATSDPILEKLFF.

The chain employs TRBV28 and TRBJ2-7, with TRBD1 matching 7 bases. The CDR3 extends over 14 amino acids. V lost 5 bases to trimming and J lost 2 bases; unmatched junction nucleotides: 6. CDR1 and CDR2 (germline): MDHEN, SYDVKM. The CDR3 loop reads CASSTTGLTYEQYF. The CDR3 DNA reads TGTGCCAGCAGTACGACAGGGTTAACCTACGAGCAGTACTTC.

V is TRBV2 and J is TRBJ1-5; 7 nucleotides match TRBD1. V was pared by 5 bases and J by 4 bases, with 5 bases of the junction left unmatched. The germline V gene encodes CDR1 SNHLY and CDR2 FYNNEI. The CDR3 spans 14 residues. The CDR3: CASSQGVWNQPQHF. CDR3 nucleotide sequence: TGTGCCAGCAGTCAGGGGGTGTGGAATCAGCCCCAGCATTTT. The full variable domain, its missing parts supplied by reference TRBV2 and TRBJ1-5, is EPEVTQTPSHQVTQMGQEVILRCVPISNHLYFYWYRQILGQKVEFLVSFYNNEISEKSEIFDDQFSVERPDGSNFTLKIRSTKLEDSAMYFCASSQGVWNQPQHFGDGTRLSIL.

The chain joins TRBV3-1 (or the pseudogene TRBV3-2) to TRBJ2-3; 10 bases map to TRBD2. The ends lost 4 bases at V and 2 bases at J; junction bases unmatched: 3. The germline CDR1 and CDR2 sequences are LGHDT and YNNKEL (reference sequence). The CDR3 runs 15 residues. The CDR3 coding sequence is TGTGCCAGCAGCCGGACTAGCGGATCCACAGATACGCAGTATTTT. Amino acids: CASSRTSGSTDTQYF.

The V call is TRBV27, the J call TRBJ1-4; TRBD1 matches at 7 bases. There are 16 residues in the CDR3. J gave up 5 bases and V 5 bases, and 11 bases lay outside the gene matches. Per the germline V gene, CDR1 is MNHEY and CDR2 is SMNVEV (reference sequence). The CDR3 loop reads CASSRAPGQWNEKLFF. The CDR3 bases are TGTGCCAGCAGTAGGGCCCCGGGACAGTGGAATGAAAAACTGTTTTTT.

The chain employs TRBV30 and TRBJ1-5; maybe TRBD1 (6 bases). The germline CDR1 and CDR2 sequences are GTSNPN and SVGIG (reference sequence). This CDR3 has 12 residues. The CDR3 nucleotides read TGTGCTTGGCGGGGGGCAATTGGGCCCCAGCATTTT. Translated, it gives CAWRGAIGPQHF.

J is TRBJ1-2 and V is TRBV19; 7 positions match TRBD1. This CDR3 has 14 residues. Germline V gives CDR1 LNHDA, CDR2 SQIVND (reference sequence). V shed 4 bases, J shed 4 bases, and the junction held 6 bases outside the gene matches. CDR3 DNA sequence: TGTGCCAGTAGTACCTCCGGACAGGCCTATGGCTACACCTTC. Translating it yields CASSTSGQAYGYTF.

This clone showed up just a few times. The chain couples TRBV30 to TRBJ1-2; 7 nucleotides align to TRBD1. The CDR3 covers 14 residues. Trimming at V came to 1 base and at J to 8 bases, leaving 10 bases not matched to a gene. Germline V gene data show CDR1 as GTSNPN and CDR2 as SVGIG (reference sequence). The CDR3 region is CAWSGDRIAHGYTF. For the CDR3, the DNA is TGTGCCTGGAGTGGGGACAGAATTGCCCACGGCTACACCTTC.

The rearrangement uses TRBV28 and TRBJ1-5; D remains unclear. This CDR3 contains 16 residues. CDR1 is MDHEN and CDR2 is SYDVKM in the germline V gene. V was cut by 5 bases and J by 6 bases, with 20 bases left in between. This CDR3 is CASSRPGMGQSQPQHF. The CDR3 DNA reads TGTGCCAGCAGTCGGCCCGGGATGGGTCAAAGTCAGCCCCAGCATTTT. The full variable domain, its missing parts supplied by reference TRBV28 and TRBJ1-5, is DVKVTQSSRYLVKRTGEKVFLECVQDMDHENMFWYRQDPGLGLRLIYFSYDVKMKEKGDIPEGYSVSREKKERFSLILESASTNQTSMYLCASSRPGMGQSQPQHFGDGTRLSIL.

This clone was picked up a small number of times. This rearrangement joins TRBV18 to TRBJ2-1, with TRBD1 matching over 10 bases. Germline V CDR1 and CDR2: KGHSH, LQKENI. The CDR3 runs to 16 residues. J lost 5 bases, V lost 5 bases, and 9 bases had no gene match. CDR3 bases: TGTGCCAGCTCAACCCGGACAGGGGGAAGGGACAATGAGCAGTTCTTC. It yields the protein CASSTRTGGRDNEQFF.

This chain joins TRBV11-1 and TRBJ1-2, with 8 bases that match TRBD1. The CDR3 is made up of 13 amino acids. Germline loops: CDR1 SGHAT, CDR2 FQDESV (reference sequence). V shed 1 base and J 5 bases; nucleotides not matched to a gene: 0. The CDR3 DNA reads as TGTGCCAGCAGCTTAGGACAGGGGTATGGCTACACCTTC. Amino acid sequence: CASSLGQGYGYTF.

The chain joins TRBV11-2 to TRBJ1-3; D possibly corresponds to TRBD1 (6 bases). The CDR3 loop spans 16 amino acids. Germline values: CDR1 SGHAT, CDR2 FQNNGV. V dropped 4 bases and J dropped 0 bases, with 13 bases sitting between them. The CDR3 sequence is CASSWGGGFSGNTIYF. The CDR3 DNA reads TGTGCCAGCAGCTGGGGGGGCGGGTTCTCTGGAAACACCATATATTTT.

The rearrangement links TRBV2 to TRBJ2-7, with a weak D call TRBD1 (6 bases). V lost 7 bases and J 0 bases, leaving 10 bases between the germline ends. Looked up from germline, CDR1 is SNHLY and CDR2 is FYNNEI. This CDR3 is built from 13 residues. CDR3 in DNA: TGTGCCAGCAAACGGGACAACTCCTACGAGCAGTACTTC. Protein sequence: CASKRDNSYEQYF.

The rearrangement joins TRBV5-4 to TRBJ2-3; 11 bases match TRBD2. Looked up from germline, CDR1 is SGHNT and CDR2 is YYREEE (reference sequence). The CDR3 has 16 amino acids. V dropped 3 bases and J dropped 5; count of bases not matched to a gene: 8. The CDR3 region has the DNA TGTGCCAGCAGCTCGCCACTAGCGGGGGAAAAAGATACGCAGTATTTT. Translation gives CASSSPLAGEKDTQYF.

This rearrangement joins TRBV6-5 to TRBJ1-3; TRBD1 might be the D (6 bases). Trimming cost V 4 bases and J 4 bases, with 14 bases left between them. This CDR3 contains 15 residues. Germline values: CDR1 MNHEY, CDR2 SVGAGI. The chain's CDR3 is CASSWNRASGNTIYF. CDR3 bases: TGTGCCAGCAGTTGGAACAGGGCTTCCGGAAACACCATATATTTT.

The genes are TRBV4-2 and TRBJ1-1; TRBD1 matches at 8 bases. CDR3 size: 15 residues. Germline values: CDR1 LGHNA, CDR2 YNFKEQ. The trim removed 5 bases at V and 3 bases at J, leaving 8 bases unmatched. The CDR3 nucleotides read TGTGCCAGCAGCTCCGGACAGGGAGGGGACACTGAAGCTTTCTTT. Translation: CASSSGQGGDTEAFF.

This chain uses TRBV21-1 with TRBJ1-5. TRBV21-1 is labeled a pseudogene. The CDR3 runs 15 residues. The DNA of the CDR3 is TGTGCCAGCAGCAAAGGGAGAGTTAGCAATCAGCCCCAGCATTTT. This gives the protein CASSKGRVSNQPQHF.

The chain joins TRBV20-1 to TRBJ1-3; no reliable D call. Germline V gene lookup returns CDR1 DFQATT and CDR2 SNEGSKA (reference sequence). The germline V and J ends were trimmed by 3 bases and 3 bases, with 9 bases remaining between them. This CDR3 comprises 13 residues. The CDR3 DNA reads TGCAGTGCTAGTCCGGGGAGTGGAAACACCATATATTTT. This encodes CSASPGSGNTIYF.

The genes are TRBV14 and TRBJ2-2; 10 bases match TRBD2. Germline CDR1 SGHDN, CDR2 FVKESK. Trimming at V came to 0 bases and at J to 8 bases, leaving 9 bases not matched to a gene. CDR3 length equals 17 residues. CDR3 sequence reads: CASSQDSLAGARGELFF. CDR3 sequence (DNA): TGTGCCAGCAGCCAAGATTCCCTAGCGGGGGCTCGGGGGGAGCTGTTTTTT.

For this clone: One end of the junction varies from germline; a read error may be responsible. This rearrangement joins TRBV28 to TRBJ2-7; tentatively, D is TRBD2 (5 bases). This CDR3 spans 13 amino acids. Germline CDR1 is MDHEN and CDR2 is SYDVKM. CDR3 in DNA: TGTACCAGCAGTTTAACTAGTATGTACGAGCAGTACTTC. Translation: CTSSLTSMYEQYF.

J is TRBJ2-7 and V is TRBV28; TRBD1 matches 8 bases. Germline values: CDR1 MDHEN, CDR2 SYDVKM. This CDR3 spans 15 amino acids. Germline trimming cut 4 bases from V and 2 bases from J; bases unmatched to any gene: 7. The CDR3 DNA reads TGTGCCAGCAGTTCACCGCGGACAGGGACCTACGAGCAGTACTTC. Residues: CASSSPRTGTYEQYF.

The gene calls are TRBV19 and TRBJ1-2; 7 bases line up with TRBD1. CDR3 length: 16 residues. The V gene end was trimmed by 2 bases and the J gene end by 7 bases; junction bases not matched to a gene: 13. Germline CDR1 is LNHDA and CDR2 is SQIVND (reference sequence). CDR3 nucleotide sequence: TGTGCCAGTAGTATAAGTCATACAGGGGCCCTCGTTGGCTACACCTTC. Amino acid sequence: CASSISHTGALVGYTF.

This clone was counted a single time. V is TRBV2 and J is TRBJ1-1; D call uncertain. Germline V CDR1 and CDR2: SNHLY, FYNNEI. CDR3 length equals 13 residues. V lost 8 bases and J lost 3, with 13 bases in between. The CDR3 DNA reads TGTGCCAGCTGGAGGGAGAGGGACACTGAAGCTTTCTTT. This codes for CASWRERDTEAFF.